Listed here is a single T cell receptor (beta chain). This entry comes from a study of blood T cell repertoires in COVID-19. Study in general: Collection of acute and convalescent COVID-19 samples took place in the United States, Italy and Spain. Nucleic acid was either cDNA or gDNA, and it came from T cells, B-cell-depleted T cells, or PBMCs.

Authors' methods: Reference gene primers were amplified, and this amplification served to estimate nucleated cell counts. The method was immunoSEQ multiplex PCR; TCRdb's version includes in-frame clones alone and lacks a portion of them. The V and J calls and the clone size are those of that table, but D and trimming were determined from the DNA. The data contain over 70,000 clones, about four fifths of them singletons. The sequenced sample was peripheral blood. The source is a woman over 75 with acute or convalescent COVID-19.

This CDR3 is CASSSYRVGDEKLFF. CDR3 in DNA: TGTGCCAGCAGTTCCTACAGGGTGGGGGATGAAAAACTGTTTTTT. The genes are TRBV27 and TRBJ1-4, with D perhaps matching TRBD1 (6 bases). CDR1 MNHEY and CDR2 SMNVEV come from the germline V gene (reference sequence). This CDR3 region has 15 residues. V lost 4 bases, J lost 6 bases, and 15 bases lay in between.